The TCR beta chain described here comes from a study of tumor-infiltrating lymphocytes in primary liver carcinoma. From 450 to 550 ng total RNA, TCR beta cDNA was generated with a primer in the constant region. Three nested multiplex PCR rounds, a slightly modified ARM-PCR, produced the libraries for TCR beta. It was with TRBV1-TRBV30 forward primers and a C-beta reverse primer that the first two PCR rounds were run, at 10 cycles each. Each CDR3 protein is one row after TCRdb ran MiXCR on the multiplex PCR reads. Here the sample spans about 200,000 distinct CDR3 sequences, roughly two thirds being singletons. This clonotype was picked up many times. This CDR3 has 12 residues. Trimming stripped 5 bases from V and 3 bases from J, with 10 bases between. Germline loops: CDR1 SQVTM, CDR2 ANQGSEA. Extraction also yielded germline DNA, while blood RNA was obtained from unsorted whole blood.

Sequencing was done on a sample of peripheral blood. The rearrangement joins TRBV29-1 to TRBJ1-1; D not certain. This TCR came from a woman aged 55-69 years with primary liver carcinoma and hepatitis B virus infection. CDR3 DNA: TGCAGCGTTACGACGGGGTACACTGAAGCTTTCTTT. It encodes CSVTTGYTEAFF.